These T cell receptor beta chains were read from a single sample in a study of T cells in Graves' hyperthyroidism and ophthalmopathy. Each CDR3 protein gets one entry after TCRdb re-called the multiplex PCR reads with MiXCR. The sample holds about 160,000 distinct CDR3 sequences, over 8% seen once. The sample consisted of blood. Every receptor here comes from a woman under 30 with Graves' hyperthyroidism that later progressed to Graves' ophthalmopathy. Both conserved end residues are part of each CDR3. For some rows the clone size is stated as once, few or many, or as a class when expanded; others skip it.

clone_size	v_call	j_call	cdr3_aa
many	TRBV12-3/TRBV12-4	TRBJ2-7	CASNRGQGLREQYF
many	TRBV29-1	TRBJ2-1	CSVKGYQHNEQFF
many	TRBV6-2/TRBV6-3	TRBJ2-2	CASSSYTGELFF
-	TRBV20-1	TRBJ2-2	CSAPRTVGGSGELFF
many	TRBV3-1	TRBJ2-1	CASSTRTRLHEQFF
many	TRBV11-2	TRBJ2-2	CASSFAPAGAGTGELFF
-	TRBV14	TRBJ2-1	CASRPFTLAGHNEQFF
-	TRBV13	TRBJ2-3	CASSFRSAGTDTQYF
many	TRBV3-1	TRBJ1-1	CASSQVSPTEAFF
many	TRBV6-1	TRBJ1-2	CASTRGEGANYGYTF
many	TRBV2	TRBJ1-6	CASSQNRGGNSPLHF
many	TRBV14	TRBJ1-1	CASSQGWGTVTEAFF